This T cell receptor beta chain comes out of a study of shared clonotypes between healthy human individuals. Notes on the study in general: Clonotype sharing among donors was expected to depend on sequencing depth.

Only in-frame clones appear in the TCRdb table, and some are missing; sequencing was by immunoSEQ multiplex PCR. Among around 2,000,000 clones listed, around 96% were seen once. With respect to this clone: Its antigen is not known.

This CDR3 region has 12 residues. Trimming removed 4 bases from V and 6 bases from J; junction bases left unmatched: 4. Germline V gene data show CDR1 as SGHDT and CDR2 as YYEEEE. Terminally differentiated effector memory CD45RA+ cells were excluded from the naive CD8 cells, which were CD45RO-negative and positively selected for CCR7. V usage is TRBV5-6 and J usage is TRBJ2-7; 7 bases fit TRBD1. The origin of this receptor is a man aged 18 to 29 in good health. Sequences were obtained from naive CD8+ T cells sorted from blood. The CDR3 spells CASSLRDSEQYF. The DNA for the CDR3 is TGTGCCAGCAGCCTCCGGGACAGCGAGCAGTACTTC.